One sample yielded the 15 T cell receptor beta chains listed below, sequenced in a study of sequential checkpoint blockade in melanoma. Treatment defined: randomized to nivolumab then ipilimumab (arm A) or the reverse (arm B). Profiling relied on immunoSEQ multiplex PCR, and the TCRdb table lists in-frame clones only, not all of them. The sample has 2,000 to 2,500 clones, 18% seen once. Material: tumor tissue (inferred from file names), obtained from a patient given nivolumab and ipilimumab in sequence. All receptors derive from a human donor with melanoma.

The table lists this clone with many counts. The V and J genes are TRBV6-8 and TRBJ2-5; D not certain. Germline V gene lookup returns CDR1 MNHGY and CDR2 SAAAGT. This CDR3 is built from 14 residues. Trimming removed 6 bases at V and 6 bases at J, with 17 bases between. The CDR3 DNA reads TGTGCCAGCAGGGATGGTGGGTCTTTAAAGACCCAGTACTTC. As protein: CASRDGGSLKTQYF.

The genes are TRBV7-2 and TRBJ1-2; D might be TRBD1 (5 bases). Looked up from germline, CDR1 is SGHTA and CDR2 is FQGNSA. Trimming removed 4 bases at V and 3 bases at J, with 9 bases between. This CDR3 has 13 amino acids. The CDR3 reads CASSSGLDYGYTF. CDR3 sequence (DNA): TGTGCCAGCAGCTCAGGGTTGGACTATGGCTACACCTTC.

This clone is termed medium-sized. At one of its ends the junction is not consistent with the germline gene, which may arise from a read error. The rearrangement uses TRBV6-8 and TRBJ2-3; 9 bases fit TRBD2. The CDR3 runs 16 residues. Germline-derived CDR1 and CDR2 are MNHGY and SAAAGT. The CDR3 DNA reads TGTGCCATCAGTGGCGTAGCGGGAGTAGGGACAGATACGCAGTATTTT. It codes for CAISGVAGVGTDTQYF.

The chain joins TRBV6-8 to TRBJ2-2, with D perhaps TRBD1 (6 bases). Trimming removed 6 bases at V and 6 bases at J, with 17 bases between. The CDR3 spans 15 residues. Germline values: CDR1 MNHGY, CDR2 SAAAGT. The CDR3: CASSREPAGAGELFF. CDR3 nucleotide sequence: TGTGCCAGCAGCCGCGAACCTGCAGGGGCCGGGGAGCTGTTTTTT.

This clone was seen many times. CDR3 sequence: CASTPQGDTGELFF. The CDR3 coding sequence is TGTGCCAGCACGCCCCAGGGGGATACCGGGGAGCTGTTTTTT. The J gene is TRBJ2-2, the V gene TRBV11-3, with 7 bases that match TRBD1. The trim removed 7 bases at V and 5 bases at J, leaving 7 bases unmatched. The CDR3 runs 14 residues. CDR1 is SGHNT, CDR2 YENEEA, per germline.

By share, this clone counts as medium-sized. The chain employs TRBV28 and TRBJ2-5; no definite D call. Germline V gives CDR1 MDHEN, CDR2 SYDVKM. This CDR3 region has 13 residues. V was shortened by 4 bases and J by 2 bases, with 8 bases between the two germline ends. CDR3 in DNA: TGTGCCAGCAGTTCACAATTACAAGAGACCCAGTACTTC. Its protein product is CASSSQLQETQYF.

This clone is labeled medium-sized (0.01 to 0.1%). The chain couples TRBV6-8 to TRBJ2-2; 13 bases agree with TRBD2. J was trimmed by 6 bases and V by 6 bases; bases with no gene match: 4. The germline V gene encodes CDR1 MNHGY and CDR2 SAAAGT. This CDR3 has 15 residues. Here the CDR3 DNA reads TGTGCCAGCAGCCAGACTAGCGGGAGGTCCGGGGAGCTGTTTTTT. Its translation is CASSQTSGRSGELFF.

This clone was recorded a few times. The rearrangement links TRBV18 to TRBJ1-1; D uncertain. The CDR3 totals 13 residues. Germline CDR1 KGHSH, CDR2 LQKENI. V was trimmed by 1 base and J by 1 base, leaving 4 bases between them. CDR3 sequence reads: CASSPQANTEAFF. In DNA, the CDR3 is TGTGCCAGCTCACCACAGGCGAACACTGAAGCTTTCTTT.

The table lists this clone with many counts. CDR3 DNA: TGTGCCAGCAGCGGATCCGCCGGGTCGTCGGGTGGCTACACCTTC. Residues: CASSGSAGSSGGYTF. V usage is TRBV11-3 and J usage is TRBJ1-2; D not certain. The CDR3 extends over 15 amino acids. The V gene lost 5 bases and the J gene lost 7 bases, with 20 bases spanning the gap. Germline V lookup: CDR1 SGHNT, CDR2 YENEEA.

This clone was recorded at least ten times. The CDR3 is CASSTPVTGGEKAFF. DNA of the CDR3: TGTGCCAGCAGCACTCCCGTGACAGGGGGTGAGAAGGCTTTCTTT. V is TRBV11-3 and J is TRBJ1-1; 9 nucleotides agree with TRBD1. V lost 5 bases, J lost 11 bases, and 15 bases stayed unmatched. The germline V gene has CDR1 SGHNT and CDR2 YENEEA. CDR3 length: 15 amino acids.

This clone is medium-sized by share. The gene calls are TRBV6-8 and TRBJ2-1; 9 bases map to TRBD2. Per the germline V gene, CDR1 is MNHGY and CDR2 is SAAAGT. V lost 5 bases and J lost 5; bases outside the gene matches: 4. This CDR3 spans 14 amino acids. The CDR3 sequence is CASSGPSGNNEQFF. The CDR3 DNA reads TGTGCCAGCAGTGGACCTAGCGGGAACAATGAGCAGTTCTTC.

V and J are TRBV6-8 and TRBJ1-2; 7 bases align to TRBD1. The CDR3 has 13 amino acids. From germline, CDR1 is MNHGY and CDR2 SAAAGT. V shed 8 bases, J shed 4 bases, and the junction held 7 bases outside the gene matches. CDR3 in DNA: TGTGCCAGCGGGGACAGCCTTATCTATGGCTACACCTTC. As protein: CASGDSLIYGYTF.

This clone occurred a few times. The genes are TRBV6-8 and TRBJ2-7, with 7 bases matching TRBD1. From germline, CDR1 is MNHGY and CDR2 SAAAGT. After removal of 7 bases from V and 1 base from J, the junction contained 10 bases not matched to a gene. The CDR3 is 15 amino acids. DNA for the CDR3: TGTGCCAGCAACTTTCAGAGACAGGGTTCCTACGAGCAGTACTTC. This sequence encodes CASNFQRQGSYEQYF.

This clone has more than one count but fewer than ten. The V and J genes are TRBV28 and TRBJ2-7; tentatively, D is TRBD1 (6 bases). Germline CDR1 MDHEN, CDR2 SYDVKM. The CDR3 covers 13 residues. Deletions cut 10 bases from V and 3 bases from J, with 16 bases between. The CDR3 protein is CATCRDTLYEQYF. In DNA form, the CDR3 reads TGTGCCACTTGCCGGGACACCCTCTACGAGCAGTACTTC.

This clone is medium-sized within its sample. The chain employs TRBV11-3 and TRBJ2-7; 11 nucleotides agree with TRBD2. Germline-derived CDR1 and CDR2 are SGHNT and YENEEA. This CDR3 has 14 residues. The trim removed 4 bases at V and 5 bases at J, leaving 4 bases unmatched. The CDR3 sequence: CASSYLAGGHEQYF. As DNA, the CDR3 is TGTGCCAGCAGCTATCTAGCGGGAGGCCACGAGCAGTACTTC.